These 26 T cell receptor beta chains share one sample of origin, sequenced in a study of T-cell reconstitution after alpha-beta-depleted transplantation in children. It was with unique molecular identifiers that the TCRbeta library was prepared. MiXCR was run by TCRdb on the PCR reads, yielding one entry per CDR3 protein. Among 500,000 to 600,000 distinct CDR3 sequences listed, roughly 30% were seen once. Source: PBMCs, taken before TCRalphabeta/CD19-depleted stem cell transplant. These receptor sequences come from a boy in the first two years of life with Wiskott-Aldrich syndrome, due to receive a stem cell transplant.

In this sample, this clonotype turned up once. The chain links TRBV9 to TRBJ2-1; 8 nucleotides match TRBD1. CDR3 length equals 15 residues. Germline V gene sequence: CDR1 SGDLS, CDR2 YYNGEE. V shed 0 bases and J 4 bases; nucleotides not matched to a gene: 3. The CDR3: CASSVAGTGYNEQFF. CDR3 DNA: TGTGCCAGCAGCGTAGCCGGGACAGGTTACAATGAGCAGTTCTTC. The whole variable domain, filled in from reference TRBV9 and TRBJ2-1, reads DSGVTQTPKHLITATGQRVTLRCSPRSGDLSVYWYQQSLDQGLQFLIQYYNGEERAKGNILERFSAQQFPDLHSELNLSSLELGDSALYFCASSVAGTGYNEQFFGPGTRLTVL.

The chain uses TRBV5-1 and TRBJ2-1; D might be TRBD1 (6 bases). The length of the CDR3 is 13 residues. V was clipped by 0 bases and J by 8 bases, with 9 bases between them. Germline CDR1 is SGHRS and CDR2 is YFSETQ. The CDR3 nucleotides read TGCGCCAGCAGCTTGGGGGGGCCCGATGAGCAGTTCTTC. As protein: CASSLGGPDEQFF.

This clonotype was detected ten times or more. The gene calls are TRBV9 and TRBJ2-1; no clear D gene. V lost 0 bases and J 9 bases, leaving 4 bases between the germline ends. The CDR3 runs 11 residues. Germline V gene data show CDR1 as SGDLS and CDR2 as YYNGEE. CDR3 DNA: TGTGCCAGCAGCGTAGGCGGTGAGCAGTTCTTC. It encodes CASSVGGEQFF.

As to this clonotype: Because the CDR3 is missing its conserved closing phenylalanine or tryptophan, this is likely a read error. The DNA is omitted, as the CDR3 cannot be located on it reliably, and the CDR3 follows TCRdb's listing. This chain connects TRBV12-3 or TRBV12-4 to TRBJ2-5. The CDR3 adds up to 16 amino acids, both ends counted. CDR3 sequence reads: CASSSSGESYQETLVL.

The table lists this clonotype with a few counts. This chain uses TRBV28 with TRBJ2-7; perhaps TRBD1 as D (5 bases). This CDR3 is 16 amino acids long. V shed 5 bases and J shed 0 bases, with 17 bases lying between them. Germline values: CDR1 MDHEN, CDR2 SYDVKM. CDR3 sequence reads: CASSRHRKQSSYEQYF. As DNA, the CDR3 is TGTGCCAGCAGTCGTCACAGGAAACAGAGCTCCTACGAGCAGTACTTC. The variable domain in full, with the rest retrieved from reference TRBV28 and TRBJ2-7, is DVKVTQSSRYLVKRTGEKVFLECVQDMDHENMFWYRQDPGLGLRLIYFSYDVKMKEKGDIPEGYSVSREKKERFSLILESASTNQTSMYLCASSRHRKQSSYEQYFGPGTRLTVT.

The rearrangement uses TRBV9 and TRBJ2-1; D is ambiguous. V was shortened by 1 base and J by 9 bases, with 8 bases between the two germline ends. The CDR3 sequence is 12 residues long. Germline V gene data show CDR1 as SGDLS and CDR2 as YYNGEE. CDR3 amino acids: CASSVIGGEQFF. CDR3 sequence (DNA): TGTGCCAGCAGCGTAATAGGCGGTGAGCAGTTCTTC.

The chain uses TRBV4-1 and TRBJ2-5; 10 bases match TRBD2. Germline V gene data show CDR1 as MGHRA and CDR2 as YSYEKL. The CDR3 sequence is 16 residues long. The V and J ends lost 4 bases and 1 base, in that order; junction bases with no gene match: 6. CDR3 in DNA: TGCGCCAGCAGCCCATTACTAGCGGGGTCCCAAGAGACCCAGTACTTC. Residues: CASSPLLAGSQETQYF.

This rearrangement joins TRBV5-1 to TRBJ2-2; D gene uncertain. Germline V gene lookup returns CDR1 SGHRS and CDR2 YFSETQ. The CDR3 runs to 15 residues. V shed 5 bases and J shed 2 bases, with 13 bases lying between them. CDR3 residues: CASRAGGINTGELFF. The CDR3 DNA sequence: TGCGCCAGCAGGGCCGGCGGAATAAACACCGGGGAGCTGTTTTTT.

The J gene is TRBJ2-1, the V gene TRBV20-1; 7 bases are a match to TRBD2. The CDR3 sequence is 16 residues long. CDR1 and CDR2 from the germline V gene are DFQATT and SNEGSKA (reference sequence). V was pared by 2 bases and J by 1 base, with 8 bases of the junction left unmatched. DNA for the CDR3: TGCAGTGCTAGAACCGCTAGCGGATCATCCTACAATGAGCAGTTCTTC. Its translation: CSARTASGSSYNEQFF.

The genes are TRBV4-1 and TRBJ2-1; D perhaps matches TRBD2 (6 bases). This CDR3 contains 16 residues. Germline V gene data show CDR1 as MGHRA and CDR2 as YSYEKL. Trimming left V 4 bases short and J 3 bases short, with 16 bases between. The CDR3 DNA follows: TGCGCCAGCAGCCCAGCTACTAGCCAAAACTACAATGAGCAGTTCTTC. As protein: CASSPATSQNYNEQFF.

This clonotype showed up just a few times. The chain joins TRBV24-1 to TRBJ2-1; 8 positions match TRBD2. After removal of 5 bases from V and 8 bases from J, the junction contained 7 bases not matched to a gene. Germline CDR1 reads KGHDR; CDR2 reads SFDVKD. The CDR3 is made up of 14 amino acids. The CDR3 bases are TGTGCCACCAGTGGGGGGACTAGTCTGGATGAGCAGTTCTTC. It is translated as CATSGGTSLDEQFF.

The CDR3 is CASSPVAGAVYEQYF. CDR3 sequence (DNA): TGTGCCAGCAGTCCTGTAGCGGGAGCGGTGTACGAGCAGTACTTC. V and J are TRBV27 and TRBJ2-7; 9 nucleotides agree with TRBD2. The V gene end was trimmed by 5 bases and the J gene end by 4 bases; junction bases not matched to a gene: 9. The CDR3 loop spans 15 amino acids. Germline V gene lookup returns CDR1 MNHEY and CDR2 SMNVEV (reference sequence).

The rearrangement uses TRBV5-1 and TRBJ2-6, with D perhaps matching TRBD1 (6 bases). This CDR3 contains 16 residues. The germline V and J ends were trimmed by 4 bases and 4 bases, with 15 bases remaining between them. Per the germline V gene, CDR1 is SGHRS and CDR2 is YFSETQ. CDR3 sequence: CASSMDSAGGANVLTF. CDR3 nucleotides: TGCGCCAGCAGCATGGACAGCGCCGGGGGGGCCAACGTCCTGACTTTC.

V gene TRBV5-1 combines with J gene TRBJ2-7, with D unclear. The V end lost 2 bases, the J end lost 0 bases, and 9 bases lay between the germline ends. The germline gives CDR1 SGHRS, CDR2 YFSETQ. This CDR3 has 14 residues. CDR3 coding DNA: TGCGCCAGCAGCTTCGGTGACGGCTCCTACGAGCAGTACTTC. It yields the protein CASSFGDGSYEQYF.

The CDR3 reads CSATLGQGAGDTQYF. DNA for the CDR3: TGCAGTGCTACCTTAGGACAGGGGGCCGGGGATACGCAGTATTTT. The chain uses TRBV20-1 and TRBJ2-3, with TRBD1 matching over 11 bases. Germline-derived CDR1 and CDR2 are DFQATT and SNEGSKA (reference sequence). The CDR3 consists of 15 residues. J lost 6 bases, V lost 4 bases, and 9 bases had no gene match.

The chain has TRBV3-1 and TRBJ2-5, with TRBD2 identical over 9 bases. With 1 base clipped from V and 4 bases from J, the junction kept 4 bases outside the gene matches. The CDR3 spans 15 residues. Germline V lookup: CDR1 LGHDT, CDR2 YNNKEL (reference sequence). This CDR3 is CASSQVPAGGETQYF. The CDR3 region has the DNA TGTGCCAGCAGCCAAGTGCCAGCGGGAGGAGAGACCCAGTACTTC.

This clonotype was seen only a few times. The rearrangement joins TRBV5-1 to TRBJ2-5; the match to TRBD1 covers 12 bases. Germline V lookup: CDR1 SGHRS, CDR2 YFSETQ. The CDR3 is 16 amino acids. V shed 3 bases, J shed 4 bases, and the junction held 7 bases outside the gene matches. CDR3 coding DNA: TGCGCCAGCAGCTCGGGTGTGGGACAGGGGGCAGAGACCCAGTACTTC. It translates to CASSSGVGQGAETQYF.

This clonotype was detected a few times. The chain combines TRBV29-1 with TRBJ2-3; D might be TRBD2 (5 bases). This CDR3 is 13 amino acids long. V lost 7 bases and J lost 3, with 14 bases in between. Germline CDR1 is SQVTM and CDR2 is ANQGSEA. The CDR3 nucleotides read TGCAGCGCCTTGGGCGGGCAAACAGATACGCAGTATTTT. It yields the protein CSALGGQTDTQYF.

This clonotype came up a few times. The chain employs TRBV25-1 and TRBJ2-5; a weak D match, TRBD2 (6 bases). The V gene lost 4 bases and the J gene lost 4 bases, with 13 bases spanning the gap. Germline CDR1 MGHDK, CDR2 SYGVNS. The CDR3 sequence is 14 residues long. DNA of the CDR3: TGTGCCAGCAGTGCTGGGACTTGGAGAGAGACCCAGTACTTC. This codes for CASSAGTWRETQYF.

This clonotype was counted between two and nine times. This chain joins TRBV7-9 and TRBJ1-1; D possibly corresponds to TRBD1 (5 bases). V lost 6 bases to trimming and J lost 7 bases, with 15 bases between them. Germline lookup yields CDR1 SEHNR and CDR2 FQNEAQ (reference sequence). The CDR3 extends over 13 amino acids. The CDR3 DNA reads TGTGCCAGCAGGCAGAATCAGGGTGGTGAAGCTTTCTTT. This encodes CASRQNQGGEAFF.

This chain joins TRBV4-1 and TRBJ2-7; D possibly corresponds to TRBD2 (5 bases). Trimming left V 0 bases short and J 1 base short, with 19 bases between. CDR1 is MGHRA and CDR2 is YSYEKL in the germline V gene. This CDR3 contains 18 residues. CDR3 protein: CASSQEESWAGLSYEQYF. The CDR3 DNA reads as TGCGCCAGCAGCCAAGAAGAGTCGTGGGCGGGCCTTTCCTACGAGCAGTACTTC.

The genes are TRBV28 and TRBJ2-1; TRBD2 matches 8 bases. The CDR3 runs to 14 residues. The V segment lost 8 bases and the J segment 2 bases; nucleotides outside the gene matches: 5. Germline V gene lookup returns CDR1 MDHEN and CDR2 SYDVKM. The CDR3 DNA follows: TGTGCCAGCGGCAGGGGACTAGCCTACAATGAGCAGTTCTTC. This translates into CASGRGLAYNEQFF.

The chain recombines TRBV7-6 with TRBJ1-1, with 7 bases identical to TRBD1. Germline CDR1 SGHVS, CDR2 FNYEAQ. The V segment lost 5 bases and the J segment 4 bases; nucleotides outside the gene matches: 7. The CDR3 loop spans 14 amino acids. DNA of the CDR3: TGTGCCAGCAGCGAACAGGGGTTGGCCACTGAAGCTTTCTTT. Amino acids: CASSEQGLATEAFF.

The chain couples TRBV29-1 to TRBJ2-7, with D perhaps matching TRBD1 (5 bases). Trimming took off 5 bases at V and 3 bases at J, with 17 bases between the two ends. Germline V gene lookup returns CDR1 SQVTM and CDR2 ANQGSEA. This CDR3 contains 14 residues. As DNA, the CDR3 is TGCAGCGTTTTGGGTGGGCAAACAGGCTACGAGCAGTACTTC. Protein sequence: CSVLGGQTGYEQYF.

The V call is TRBV20-1, the J call TRBJ2-1; weak D call: TRBD2 (6 bases). CDR1 is DFQATT, CDR2 SNEGSKA, per germline (reference sequence). The CDR3 runs 15 residues. V gave up 2 bases and J gave up 9 bases, with 20 bases separating them. CDR3 residues: CSARPGVGRLIEQFF. For the CDR3, the DNA is TGCAGTGCTAGACCGGGAGTGGGGCGGTTGATTGAGCAGTTCTTC.

This rearrangement joins TRBV7-2 to TRBJ1-2; the D is unclear. The germline gives CDR1 SGHTA, CDR2 FQGNSA. This CDR3 is 13 amino acids long. V was cut by 5 bases and J by 4 bases, with 11 bases left in between. CDR3 bases: TGTGCCAGCAGCAAAGACGGAGGCTATGGCTACACCTTC. Translation gives CASSKDGGYGYTF.